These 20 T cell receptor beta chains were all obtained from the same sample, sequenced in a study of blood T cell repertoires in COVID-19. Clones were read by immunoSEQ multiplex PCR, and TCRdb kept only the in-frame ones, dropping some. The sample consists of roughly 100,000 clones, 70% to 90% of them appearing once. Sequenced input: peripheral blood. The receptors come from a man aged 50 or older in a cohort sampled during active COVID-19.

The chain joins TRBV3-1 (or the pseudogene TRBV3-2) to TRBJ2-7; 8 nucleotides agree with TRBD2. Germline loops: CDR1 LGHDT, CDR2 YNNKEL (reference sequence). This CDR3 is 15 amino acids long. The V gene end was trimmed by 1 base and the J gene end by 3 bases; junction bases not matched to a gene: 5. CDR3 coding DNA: TGTGCCAGCAGCCAAGGAGTCAGCGGGGGCTACGAGCAGTACGTC. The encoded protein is CASSQGVSGGYEQYV.

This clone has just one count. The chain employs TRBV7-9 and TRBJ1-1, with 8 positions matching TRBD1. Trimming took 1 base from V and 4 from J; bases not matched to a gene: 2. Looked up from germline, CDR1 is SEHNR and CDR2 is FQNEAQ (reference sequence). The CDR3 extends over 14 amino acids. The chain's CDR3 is CASSLGQGTTEAFF. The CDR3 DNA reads TGTGCCAGCAGCTTAGGACAGGGGACCACTGAAGCTTTCTTT.

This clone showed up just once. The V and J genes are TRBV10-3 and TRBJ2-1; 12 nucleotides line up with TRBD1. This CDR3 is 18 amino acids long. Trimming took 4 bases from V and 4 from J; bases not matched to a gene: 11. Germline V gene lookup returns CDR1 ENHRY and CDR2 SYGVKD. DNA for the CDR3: TGTGCCATCAGTGGAAGCGCCGGGACAGGGGGCCTGTACAATGAGCAGTTCTTC. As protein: CAISGSAGTGGLYNEQFF.

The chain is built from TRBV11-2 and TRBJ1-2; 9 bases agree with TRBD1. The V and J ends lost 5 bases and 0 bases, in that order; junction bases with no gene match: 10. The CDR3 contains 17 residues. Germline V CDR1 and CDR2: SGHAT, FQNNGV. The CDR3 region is CASSLGTGKLANYGYTF. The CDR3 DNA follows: TGTGCCAGCAGCCTGGGGACAGGGAAGTTAGCTAACTATGGCTACACCTTC. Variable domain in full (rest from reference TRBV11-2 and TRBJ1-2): EAGVAQSPRYKIIEKRQSVAFWCNPISGHATLYWYQQILGQGPKLLIQFQNNGVVDDSQLPKDRFSAERLKGVDSTLKIQPAKLEDSAVYLCASSLGTGKLANYGYTFGSGTRLTVV.

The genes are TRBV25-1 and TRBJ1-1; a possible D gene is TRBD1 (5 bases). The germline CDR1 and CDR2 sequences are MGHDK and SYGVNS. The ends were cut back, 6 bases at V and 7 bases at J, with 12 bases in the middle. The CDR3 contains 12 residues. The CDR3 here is CASSHAGDEAFF. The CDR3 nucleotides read TGTGCCAGCAGCCACGCGGGGGATGAAGCTTTCTTT.

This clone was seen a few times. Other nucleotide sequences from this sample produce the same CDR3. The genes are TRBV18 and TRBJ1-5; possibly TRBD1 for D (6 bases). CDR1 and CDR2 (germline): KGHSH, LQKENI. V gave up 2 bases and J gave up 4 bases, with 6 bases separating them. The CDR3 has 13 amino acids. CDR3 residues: CASSPGQNQPQHF. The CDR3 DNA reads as TGTGCCAGCTCACCAGGACAGAATCAGCCCCAGCATTTT. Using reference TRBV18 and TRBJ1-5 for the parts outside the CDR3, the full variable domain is NAGVMQNPRHLVRRRGQEARLRCSPMKGHSHVYWYRQLPEEGLKFMVYLQKENIIDESGMPKERFSAEFPKEGPSILRIQQVVRGDSAAYFCASSPGQNQPQHFGDGTRLSIL.

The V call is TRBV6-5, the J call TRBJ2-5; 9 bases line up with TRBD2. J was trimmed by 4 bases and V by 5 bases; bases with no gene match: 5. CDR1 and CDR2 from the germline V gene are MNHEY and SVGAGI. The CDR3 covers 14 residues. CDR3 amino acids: CASSPRTSVETQYF. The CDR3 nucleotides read TGTGCCAGCAGTCCTCGGACTAGCGTAGAGACCCAGTACTTC.

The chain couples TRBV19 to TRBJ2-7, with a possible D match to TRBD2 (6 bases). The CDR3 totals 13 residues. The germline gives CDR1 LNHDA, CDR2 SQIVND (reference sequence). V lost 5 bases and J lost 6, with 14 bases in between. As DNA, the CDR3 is TGTGCCAGTAGTCCGGGCGGGAAGAGCGAGCAGTACGTC. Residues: CASSPGGKSEQYV.

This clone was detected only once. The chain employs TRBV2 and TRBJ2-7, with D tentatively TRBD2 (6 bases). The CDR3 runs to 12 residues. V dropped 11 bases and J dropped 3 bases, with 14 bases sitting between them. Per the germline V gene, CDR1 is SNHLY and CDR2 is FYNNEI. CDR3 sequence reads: CARGGNGYEQYF. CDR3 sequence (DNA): TGTGCCCGCGGAGGGAACGGCTACGAGCAGTACTTC.

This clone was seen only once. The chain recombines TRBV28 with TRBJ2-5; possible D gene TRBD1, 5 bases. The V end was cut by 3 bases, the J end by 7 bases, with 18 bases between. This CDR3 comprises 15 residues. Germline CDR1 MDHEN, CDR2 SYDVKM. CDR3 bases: TGTGCCAGCAGTTTCTTCAAGGACCGTAGGGGGACCCAGTACTTC. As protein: CASSFFKDRRGTQYF.

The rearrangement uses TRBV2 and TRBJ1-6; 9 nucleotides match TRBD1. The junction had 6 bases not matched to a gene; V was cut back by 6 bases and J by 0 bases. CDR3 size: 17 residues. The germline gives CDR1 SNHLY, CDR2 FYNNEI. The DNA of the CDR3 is TGTGCCAGCAGACCAGGGACAGGGAGCTCCTATAATTCACCCCTCCACTTT. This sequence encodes CASRPGTGSSYNSPLHF.

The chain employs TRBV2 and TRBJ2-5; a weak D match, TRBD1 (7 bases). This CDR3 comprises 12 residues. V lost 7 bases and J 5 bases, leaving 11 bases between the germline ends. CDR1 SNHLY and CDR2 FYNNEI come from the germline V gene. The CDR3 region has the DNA TGTGCCAGCAACCCAGGGGGGGAGACCCAGTACTTC. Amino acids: CASNPGGETQYF.

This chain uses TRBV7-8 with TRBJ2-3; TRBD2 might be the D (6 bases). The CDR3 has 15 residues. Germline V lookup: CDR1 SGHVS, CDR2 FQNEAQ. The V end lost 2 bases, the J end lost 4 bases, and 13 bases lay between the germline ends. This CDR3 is CASSLTSRRADTQYF. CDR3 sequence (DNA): TGTGCCAGCAGCTTAACTAGCCGACGCGCAGATACGCAGTATTTT.

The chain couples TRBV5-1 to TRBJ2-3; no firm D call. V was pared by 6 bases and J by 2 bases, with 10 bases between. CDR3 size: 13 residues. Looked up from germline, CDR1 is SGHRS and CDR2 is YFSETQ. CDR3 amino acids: CASNSVDTDTQYF. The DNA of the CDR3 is TGCGCCAGCAACTCGGTAGACACAGATACGCAGTATTTT.

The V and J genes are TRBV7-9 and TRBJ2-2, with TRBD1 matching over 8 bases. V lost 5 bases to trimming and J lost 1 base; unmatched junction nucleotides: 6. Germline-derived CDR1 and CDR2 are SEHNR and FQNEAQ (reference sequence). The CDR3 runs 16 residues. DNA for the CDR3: TGTGCCAGCAGCGAAACCGGGACAGGGAACACCGGGGAGCTGTTTTTT. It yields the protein CASSETGTGNTGELFF.

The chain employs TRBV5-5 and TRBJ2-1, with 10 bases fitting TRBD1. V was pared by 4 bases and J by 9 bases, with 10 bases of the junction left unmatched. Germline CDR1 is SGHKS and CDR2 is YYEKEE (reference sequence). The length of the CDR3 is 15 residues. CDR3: CASSQPGTGVGEQFF. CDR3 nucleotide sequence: TGTGCCAGCAGCCAACCCGGGACAGGGGTGGGTGAGCAGTTCTTC.

In nucleotides, the CDR3 is TGTGCCAGCAGCTTAGAGGCCTGGATTCTTCTCGGGGGAGATACGCAGTATTTT. Translating gives CASSLEAWILLGGDTQYF. V is TRBV7-2 and J is TRBJ2-3, with a weak D call TRBD2 (6 bases). With 1 base removed from V and 5 bases from J, the gap between germline ends came to 22 bases. The CDR3 sequence is 18 residues long. Per the germline V gene, CDR1 is SGHTA and CDR2 is FQGNSA.

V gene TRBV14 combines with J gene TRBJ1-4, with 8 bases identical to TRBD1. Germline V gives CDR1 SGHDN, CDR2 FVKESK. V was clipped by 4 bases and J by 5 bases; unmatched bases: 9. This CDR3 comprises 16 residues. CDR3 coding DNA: TGTGCCAGCAGCCCGCGCCAGGGGGCGGGGAATGAAAAACTGTTTTTT. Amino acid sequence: CASSPRQGAGNEKLFF.

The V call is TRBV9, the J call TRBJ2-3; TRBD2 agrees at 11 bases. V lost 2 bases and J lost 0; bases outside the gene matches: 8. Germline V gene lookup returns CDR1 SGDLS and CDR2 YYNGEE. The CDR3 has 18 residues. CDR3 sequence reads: CASSVEALAGVSTDTQYF. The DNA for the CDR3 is TGTGCCAGCAGCGTTGAGGCACTAGCGGGGGTTAGCACAGATACGCAGTATTTT. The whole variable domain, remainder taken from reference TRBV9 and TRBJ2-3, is DSGVTQTPKHLITATGQRVTLRCSPRSGDLSVYWYQQSLDQGLQFLIQYYNGEERAKGNILERFSAQQFPDLHSELNLSSLELGDSALYFCASSVEALAGVSTDTQYFGPGTRLTVL.

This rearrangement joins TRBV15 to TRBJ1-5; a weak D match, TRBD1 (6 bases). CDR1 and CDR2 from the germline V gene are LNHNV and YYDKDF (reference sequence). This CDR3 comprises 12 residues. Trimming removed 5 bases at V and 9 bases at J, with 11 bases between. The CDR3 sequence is CATSHRAAPQHF. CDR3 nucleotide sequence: TGTGCCACCAGCCACAGGGCCGCGCCCCAGCATTTT.